The 20 T cell receptor beta chains in this list originate from one sample, sequenced in a study of response to subunit inactivated influenza vaccine. TCRdb redid the calling of the RT-PCR reads with MiXCR, one entry per CDR3 protein. Seen here are about 610,000 distinct CDR3 sequences, about 15% observed once, and the top ten hold roughly 11%. Here the sequenced sample was PBMCs from blood, taken 11 to 12 days after vaccination. The origin of the receptors is a man aged 45-65 years who received an inactivated influenza vaccine.

This chain joins TRBV20-1 and TRBJ2-1, with a possible D match to TRBD2 (5 bases). V lost 3 bases and J lost 5, with 14 bases in between. The CDR3 sequence is 14 residues long. Germline V CDR1 and CDR2: DFQATT, SNEGSKA (reference sequence). The CDR3 bases are TGCAGTGCTAGGGACTCTAGAAGAGACAATGAGCAGTTCTTC. Protein: CSARDSRRDNEQFF.

The chain is built from TRBV5-1 and TRBJ2-2; TRBD1 might be the D (6 bases). This CDR3 region has 14 residues. The germline gives CDR1 SGHRS, CDR2 YFSETQ. Trimming left V 9 bases short and J 7 bases short, with 19 bases between. CDR3 sequence reads: CANRETPGDGELFF. The CDR3 nucleotides are TGCGCCAATCGTGAGACTCCAGGGGACGGGGAGCTGTTTTTT.

CDR3 nucleotide sequence: TGTGCCAGCAGTTATGCACAGGGGGCGGCGAGGTATGGCTACACCTTC. Translating it yields CASSYAQGAARYGYTF. The chain is built from TRBV6-5 and TRBJ1-2; TRBD1 aligns across 9 bases. This CDR3 contains 16 residues. The junction had 10 bases not matched to a gene; V was cut back by 3 bases and J by 5 bases. CDR1 and CDR2 (germline): MNHEY, SVGAGI.

This clonotype has more than one count but fewer than ten. The CDR3 sequence is CASKAERRRDEQFF. Written as DNA, the CDR3 is TGTGCCAGTAAGGCGGAGCGTAGAAGGGATGAGCAGTTCTTC. The rearrangement uses TRBV19 and TRBJ2-1; D gene ambiguous. There are 14 residues in the CDR3. V lost 7 bases and J lost 8, with 18 bases in between. Germline V gene lookup returns CDR1 LNHDA and CDR2 SQIVND (reference sequence).

The gene calls are TRBV12-3 or TRBV12-4 and TRBJ1-6, with a tentative D call TRBD1 (5 bases). Trimming pared 1 base from V and 0 bases from J, leaving 7 bases between. This CDR3 has 16 residues. CDR3 sequence reads: CASSLGGFSYNSPLHF. The CDR3 nucleotides are TGTGCCAGCAGTTTAGGGGGGTTCTCCTATAATTCACCCCTCCACTTT.

This clonotype was seen a handful of times. The rearrangement uses TRBV20-1 and TRBJ2-5; a possible D gene is TRBD1 (6 bases). Trimming removed 2 bases at V and 5 bases at J, with 15 bases between. Germline V gives CDR1 DFQATT, CDR2 SNEGSKA (reference sequence). The CDR3 sequence is 14 residues long. CDR3 sequence: CSARPGQMWETQYF. CDR3 coding DNA: TGCAGTGCTAGACCTGGACAGATGTGGGAGACCCAGTACTTC.

There are a few counts of this clonotype. The CDR3, as DNA: TGCAGCGTTGCGGGACTAGCGGGCACCGGGGAGCTGTTTTTT. It specifies CSVAGLAGTGELFF. The rearrangement uses TRBV29-1 and TRBJ2-2; TRBD2 matches at 12 bases. Trimming at V came to 4 bases and at J to 4 bases, leaving 1 base not matched to a gene. Looked up from germline, CDR1 is SQVTM and CDR2 is ANQGSEA. The CDR3 length is 14 residues.

V gene TRBV18 combines with J gene TRBJ1-5, with D maybe TRBD1 (5 bases). Trimming stripped 5 bases from V and 3 bases from J, with 8 bases between. The germline CDR1 and CDR2 sequences are KGHSH and LQKENI. The CDR3 extends over 13 amino acids. CDR3: CASSRQPNQPQHF. The CDR3 DNA is TGTGCCAGCTCAAGACAGCCCAATCAGCCCCAGCATTTT.

This clonotype has a single count. This rearrangement joins TRBV6-2 or TRBV6-3 to TRBJ2-3, with 8 nucleotides matching TRBD2. The germline V gene encodes CDR1 MNHEY and CDR2 SVGEGT. The CDR3 loop spans 18 amino acids. V lost 5 bases and J lost 6; bases outside the gene matches: 19. CDR3 residues: CASSPFRVGAGDSDTQYF. The DNA of the CDR3 is TGTGCCAGCAGTCCGTTTAGAGTAGGAGCGGGAGACTCGGATACGCAGTATTTT.

The V call is TRBV28, the J call TRBJ2-3, with 9 bases identical to TRBD1. Germline V gives CDR1 MDHEN, CDR2 SYDVKM. This CDR3 contains 18 residues. The V gene end was trimmed by 10 bases and the J gene end by 4 bases; junction bases not matched to a gene: 21. In DNA form, the CDR3 reads TGTGCCACCCAACTAGGACAGGGGTCCCTTCCCGCCCCAGATACGCAGTATTTT. Translated, it gives CATQLGQGSLPAPDTQYF. The full variable domain, in which reference TRBV28 and TRBJ2-3 provide the parts outside the CDR3, is DVKVTQSSRYLVKRTGEKVFLECVQDMDHENMFWYRQDPGLGLRLIYFSYDVKMKEKGDIPEGYSVSREKKERFSLILESASTNQTSMYLCATQLGQGSLPAPDTQYFGPGTRLTVL.

The genes are TRBV6-2 or TRBV6-3 and TRBJ2-5; D might be TRBD1 (7 bases). This CDR3 contains 15 residues. From germline, CDR1 is MNHEY and CDR2 SVGEGT. V was pared by 1 base and J by 2 bases, with 11 bases between. CDR3 residues: CASSYFQGGQETQYF. The CDR3 DNA sequence: TGTGCCAGCAGTTACTTCCAGGGGGGTCAAGAGACCCAGTACTTC.

This clonotype was recorded a few times. The chain carries TRBV7-9 and TRBJ1-2, with D perhaps matching TRBD1 (6 bases). CDR3 length: 12 amino acids. The V gene lost 5 bases and the J gene lost 7 bases, with 11 bases spanning the gap. The germline CDR1 and CDR2 sequences are SEHNR and FQNEAQ (reference sequence). The CDR3 spells CASSQQGSGYTF. DNA for the CDR3: TGTGCCAGCAGCCAACAGGGATCTGGCTACACCTTC.

The gene calls are TRBV11-2 and TRBJ2-3; 8 positions agree with TRBD1. V lost 5 bases, J lost 2 bases, and 15 bases stayed unmatched. The CDR3 consists of 18 residues. Looked up from germline, CDR1 is SGHAT and CDR2 is FQNNGV. CDR3 residues: CASSNRDRTTLFTDTQYF. The CDR3 DNA reads as TGTGCCAGCAGCAATCGGGACAGGACCACACTATTCACAGATACGCAGTATTTT.

This clonotype was picked up a small number of times. V usage is TRBV7-2 and J usage is TRBJ1-3; 7 positions match TRBD1. The V gene end was trimmed by 1 base and the J gene end by 0 bases; junction bases not matched to a gene: 3. This CDR3 has 16 amino acids. Germline V CDR1 and CDR2: SGHTA, FQGNSA. The CDR3, as DNA: TGTGCCAGCAGCTTAGAGACAGGGATCTCTGGAAACACCATATATTTT. Its protein product is CASSLETGISGNTIYF. Looking up the rest from reference TRBV7-2 and TRBJ1-3 gives the full variable domain: GAGVSQSPSNKVTEKGKDVELRCDPISGHTALYWYRQSLGQGLEFLIYFQGNSAPDKSGLPSDRFSAERTGGSVSTLTIQRTQQEDSAVYLCASSLETGISGNTIYFGEGSWLTVV.

Note on this clonotype: This clone may be a read error of a much larger clone one base away. J is TRBJ2-1 and V is TRBV7-2; possible D gene TRBD2, 5 bases. The germline V gene encodes CDR1 SGHTA and CDR2 FQGNSA. This CDR3 has 13 amino acids. The CDR3 region is CAISLARDNEQFF. The CDR3 DNA follows: TGTGCCATCAGCTTAGCGCGGGACAATGAGCAGTTCTTC.

The rearrangement joins TRBV4-2 to TRBJ2-1; 10 bases agree with TRBD2. The CDR3 spans 14 residues. Germline loops: CDR1 LGHNA, CDR2 YNFKEQ. V shed 3 bases and J 8 bases; nucleotides not matched to a gene: 4. The CDR3 DNA is TGTGCCAGCAGCCAGGGACTAGCGTCCGATGAGCAGTTCTTC. Translated, it gives CASSQGLASDEQFF.

The chain uses TRBV10-2 and TRBJ2-7, with D hard to call. This CDR3 region has 14 residues. The germline V and J ends were trimmed by 2 bases and 0 bases, with 8 bases remaining between them. Germline CDR1 WSHSY, CDR2 SAAADI. CDR3 region: CASSERRSSYEQYF. DNA for the CDR3: TGCGCCAGCAGTGAGAGGCGGAGCTCCTACGAGCAGTACTTC.

This clonotype was found a few times. The V and J genes are TRBV4-1 and TRBJ2-3, with TRBD2 matching over 15 bases. J gave up 3 bases and V 1 base, and 2 bases lay outside the gene matches. Germline V gene data show CDR1 as MGHRA and CDR2 as YSYEKL. The CDR3 loop spans 17 amino acids. As DNA, the CDR3 is TGCGCCAGCAGCCAAGGGACTAGCGGGGGGGCAACAGATACGCAGTATTTT. Protein product: CASSQGTSGGATDTQYF.

This chain connects TRBV28 to TRBJ2-7; D may be TRBD2 (5 bases). The V gene's germline CDR1 is MDHEN and CDR2 SYDVKM. Trimming cost V 8 bases and J 3 bases, with 11 bases left between them. This CDR3 has 12 residues. The CDR3 is CASRGINYEQYF. CDR3 in DNA: TGTGCCAGCCGGGGAATTAACTACGAGCAGTACTTC.

V usage is TRBV20-1 and J usage is TRBJ2-1; 11 nucleotides line up with TRBD2. The trim removed 1 base at V and 7 bases at J, leaving 6 bases unmatched. Germline V lookup: CDR1 DFQATT, CDR2 SNEGSKA (reference sequence). The CDR3 length is 15 residues. CDR3 region: CSARVTSGSWNEQFF. DNA of the CDR3: TGCAGTGCTAGAGTTACTAGCGGGAGTTGGAATGAGCAGTTCTTC.